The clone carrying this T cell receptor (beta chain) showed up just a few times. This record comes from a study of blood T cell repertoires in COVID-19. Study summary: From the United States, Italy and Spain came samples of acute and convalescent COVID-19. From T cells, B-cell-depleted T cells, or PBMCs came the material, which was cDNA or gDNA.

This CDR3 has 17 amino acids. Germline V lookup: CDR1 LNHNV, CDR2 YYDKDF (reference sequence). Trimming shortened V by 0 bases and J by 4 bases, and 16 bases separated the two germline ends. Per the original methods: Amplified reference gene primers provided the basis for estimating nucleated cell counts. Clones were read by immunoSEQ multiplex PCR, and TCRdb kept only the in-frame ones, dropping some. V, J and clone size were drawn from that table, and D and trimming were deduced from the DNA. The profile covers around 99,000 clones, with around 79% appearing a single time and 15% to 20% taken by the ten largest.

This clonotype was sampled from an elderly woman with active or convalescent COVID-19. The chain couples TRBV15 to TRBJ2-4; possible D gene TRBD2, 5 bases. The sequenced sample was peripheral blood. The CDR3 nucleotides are TGTGCCACCAGCAGAGATCGACGGGCGACTATTAAAAACATTCAGTACTTC. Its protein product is CATSRDRRATIKNIQYF.